This T cell receptor beta chain was identified in a study of radiotherapy plus CTLA-4 blockade in lung cancer. As for the study in general: In approximately 17% of patients, objective responses were seen; around 31% had disease control.

With ipilimumab providing CTLA-4 blockade, focal radiation was administered to patients who had chemo-refractory metastatic non-small-cell lung cancer. TCRdb keeps only in-frame clones here, not all; method: immunoSEQ multiplex PCR. The sample records 110,000 or so clones, around 75% being singletons. The table lists this clone with a few counts. The CDR3 totals 14 residues. The germline V gene has CDR1 MNHEY and CDR2 SVGAGI. The V end lost 0 bases, the J end lost 3 bases, and 6 bases lay between the germline ends. V gene TRBV6-5 combines with J gene TRBJ2-1; D is perhaps TRBD2 (5 bases). The TCR comes from a human donor with non-small cell lung cancer who had a partial response to radiotherapy plus ipilimumab. Here the sequenced sample was peripheral blood, taken from a patient treated with radiotherapy plus ipilimumab. The CDR3 region has the DNA TGTGCCAGCAGTTACTCCGGGAACTACAATGAGCAGTTCTTC. This codes for CASSYSGNYNEQFF.